The 21 T cell receptor beta chains in this list originate from one sample, sequenced in a study of cytomegalovirus exposure and HLA in healthy donors. 60 Vbeta and 13 Jbeta primers were used in PCR. TCRdb keeps only in-frame clones here, not all; method: immunoSEQ multiplex PCR. Here the sample spans over 100,000 clones, roughly 63% being singletons. The sequenced sample consisted of PBMCs. These receptors came from a middle-aged man in good health and CMV-seropositive.

As concerns this clone: Other nucleotide sequences from this sample produce the same CDR3. The chain couples TRBV7-9 to TRBJ1-5, with D possibly being TRBD1 (6 bases). Trimming took 5 bases from V and 1 from J, leaving 9 bases between them. The germline V gene has CDR1 SEHNR and CDR2 FQNEAQ (reference sequence). This CDR3 is built from 14 residues. DNA for the CDR3: TGTGCCAGCAGCCTTGGACAGAGCAATCAGCCCCAGCATTTT. This sequence encodes CASSLGQSNQPQHF.

The chain carries TRBV5-7 and TRBJ2-1; 8 nucleotides agree with TRBD1. TRBV5-7 is treated as an ORF (open reading frame) with a function not yet certain. V lost 3 bases to trimming and J lost 9 bases; unmatched junction nucleotides: 11. The CDR3 consists of 15 residues. CDR3 sequence: CASSSPGQEFGEQFF. As DNA, the CDR3 is TGTGCCAGCAGCTCTCCGGGACAGGAGTTCGGTGAGCAGTTCTTC.

This clone appeared once. An end of the junction differs from the germline gene, which may be a read error. The chain combines TRBV5-1 with TRBJ1-2; 7 bases agree with TRBD1. CDR1 and CDR2 from the germline V gene are SGHRS and YFSETQ. The CDR3 totals 15 residues. DNA for the CDR3: TGCGCCAGCAGCAATGGTTGGGGCCTAACAGGGGACCTCCTCTTC. Translation: CASSNGWGLTGDLLF.

This clone came up once. V gene TRBV11-2 combines with J gene TRBJ2-3, with 8 bases that match TRBD1. Germline V gene sequence: CDR1 SGHAT, CDR2 FQNNGV. J lost 1 base, V lost 0 bases, and 9 bases had no gene match. CDR3 length: 18 amino acids. This CDR3 is CASSLDPRQGAGTDTQYF. DNA for the CDR3: TGTGCCAGCAGCTTAGATCCCCGTCAGGGGGCAGGCACAGATACGCAGTATTTT.

V gene TRBV20-1 combines with J gene TRBJ2-7; no firm D call. The germline V and J ends were trimmed by 3 bases and 7 bases, with 7 bases remaining between them. The CDR3 is 10 amino acids. CDR1 is DFQATT, CDR2 SNEGSKA, per germline (reference sequence). The CDR3 coding sequence is TGCAGTGCTAGGATGACAGAGCAGTACTTC. This translates into CSARMTEQYF.

The sample holds a few counts of this clone. J is TRBJ1-2 and V is TRBV2, with 9 bases matching TRBD1. Looked up from germline, CDR1 is SNHLY and CDR2 is FYNNEI. The CDR3 contains 15 residues. V lost 2 bases to trimming and J lost 3 bases; unmatched junction nucleotides: 4. DNA of the CDR3: TGTGCCAGCAGTGAAAACAGGGGGCGTTACTATGGCTACACCTTC. It is translated as CASSENRGRYYGYTF.

CDR3 coding DNA: TGTGCCAGCAGCTTAAGGGGGACTGGAGGCTACACCTTC. Residues: CASSLRGTGGYTF. The genes are TRBV7-3 and TRBJ1-2, with D maybe TRBD1 (5 bases). V lost 1 base to trimming and J lost 8 bases, with 11 bases between them. The V gene's germline CDR1 is SGHTA and CDR2 FQGTGA. The CDR3 contains 13 residues.

The chain recombines TRBV30 with TRBJ2-1; 7 bases match TRBD2. V shed 5 bases and J 6 bases; nucleotides not matched to a gene: 10. This CDR3 spans 14 amino acids. The germline gives CDR1 GTSNPN, CDR2 SVGIG (reference sequence). The CDR3 nucleotides read TGTGCCTGGTCAAGTACGGGAGGTGGCAATGAGCAGTTCTTC. Its protein product is CAWSSTGGGNEQFF. Combining the CDR3 with reference TRBV30 and TRBJ2-1 gives the whole variable domain SQTIHQWPATLVQPVGSPLSLECTVEGTSNPNLYWYRQAAGRGLQLLFYSVGIGQISSEVPQNLSASRPQDRQFILSSKKLLLSDSGFYLCAWSSTGGGNEQFFGPGTRLTVL.

The chain is built from TRBV27 and TRBJ1-1; 8 positions match TRBD1. CDR3 length equals 15 residues. The V gene end was trimmed by 5 bases and the J gene end by 0 bases; junction bases not matched to a gene: 5. Germline values: CDR1 MNHEY, CDR2 SMNVEV (reference sequence). The CDR3 region is CASSPRQGMNTEAFF. CDR3 nucleotides: TGTGCCAGCAGTCCGAGACAGGGGATGAACACTGAAGCTTTCTTT.

The CDR3 sequence is CASSLPLAGVRYF. The CDR3 region has the DNA TGTGCCAGCAGCCTCCCGCTAGCGGGAGTTCGGTACTTC. This chain uses TRBV7-9 with TRBJ2-4; TRBD2 agrees at 10 bases. CDR3 length: 13 residues. Germline V gene data show CDR1 as SEHNR and CDR2 as FQNEAQ (reference sequence). J gave up 15 bases and V 5 bases, and 10 bases lay outside the gene matches. Supplemented by reference TRBV7-9 and TRBJ2-4, the full variable domain reads DTGVSQNPRHKITKRGQNVTFRCDPISEHNRLYWYRQTLGQGPEFLTYFQNEAQLEKSRLLSDRFSAERPKGSFSTLEIQRTEQGDSAMYLCASSLPLAGVRYFGAGTRLSVL.

The chain combines TRBV2 with TRBJ2-2; D call uncertain. V was clipped by 6 bases and J by 6 bases, with 14 bases between them. The CDR3 is 14 residues long. Germline CDR1 is SNHLY and CDR2 is FYNNEI. Here the CDR3 reads CASRQESQSGELFF. CDR3 coding DNA: TGTGCCAGCAGGCAGGAATCTCAGTCCGGGGAGCTGTTTTTT.

The rearrangement uses TRBV27 and TRBJ2-7, with D possibly being TRBD1 (6 bases). V gave up 6 bases and J gave up 1 base, with 16 bases separating them. This CDR3 contains 15 residues. The germline V gene has CDR1 MNHEY and CDR2 SMNVEV (reference sequence). CDR3 in amino acids: CASRNRDTASYEQYF. The CDR3 nucleotides are TGTGCCAGCAGGAACCGGGACACAGCTTCCTACGAGCAGTACTTC.

The rearrangement links TRBV4-1 to TRBJ2-3, with D possibly being TRBD2 (6 bases). Per germline, CDR1 MGHRA and CDR2 YSYEKL. V was pared by 3 bases and J by 5 bases, with 15 bases between. The CDR3 sequence is 15 residues long. The CDR3 protein is CASSQEEGWGDTQYF. CDR3 in DNA: TGCGCCAGCAGCCAGGAGGAGGGATGGGGAGATACGCAGTATTTT.

This clone has a handful of counts. V usage is TRBV5-1 and J usage is TRBJ1-2; D possibly corresponds to TRBD1 (6 bases). Germline V gene data show CDR1 as SGHRS and CDR2 as YFSETQ. The CDR3 extends over 14 amino acids. The V and J ends lost 4 bases and 3 bases respectively, with 13 bases between them. CDR3 sequence: CASSVTGQDYGYTF. In nucleotides, the CDR3 is TGCGCCAGCAGCGTCACAGGGCAGGACTATGGCTACACCTTC. Full variable domain (outside the CDR3, taken from reference TRBV5-1 and TRBJ1-2): KAGVTQTPRYLIKTRGQQVTLSCSPISGHRSVSWYQQTPGQGLQFLFEYFSETQRNKGNFPGRFSGRQFSNSRSEMNVSTLELGDSALYLCASSVTGQDYGYTFGSGTRLTVV.

This clone has only one observation. V is TRBV6-7 and J is TRBJ2-5; D gene ambiguous. TRBV6-7 is an open reading frame, and its role is uncertain. The CDR3 extends over 15 amino acids. V was cut by 0 bases and J by 1 base, with 9 bases left in between. The chain's CDR3 is CASSYSLGVQETQYF. The CDR3 DNA is TGTGCCAGCAGTTACTCGCTTGGAGTCCAAGAGACCCAGTACTTC.

The chain combines TRBV30 with TRBJ1-5; 7 bases are shared with TRBD1. The CDR3 runs to 15 residues. The germline V gene has CDR1 GTSNPN and CDR2 SVGIG (reference sequence). V was clipped by 2 bases and J by 0 bases; unmatched bases: 4. The CDR3 is CAWSRQGLSNQPQHF. The CDR3 DNA follows: TGTGCCTGGAGTAGACAGGGACTTAGCAATCAGCCCCAGCATTTT.

The chain employs TRBV6-6 and TRBJ2-7; TRBD2 matches 7 bases. Trimming removed 5 bases from V and 0 bases from J; junction bases left unmatched: 7. Germline V gene sequence: CDR1 MNHNY, CDR2 SVGAGI (reference sequence). The CDR3 runs 15 residues. CDR3 bases: TGTGCCAGCAGTCGACGTAGCGGGCGCTCCTACGAGCAGTACTTC. Residues: CASSRRSGRSYEQYF.

The V gene is TRBV29-1, the J gene TRBJ2-1; a weak D match, TRBD1 (8 bases). The CDR3 spans 12 residues. CDR1 is SQVTM, CDR2 ANQGSEA, per germline. V was clipped by 7 bases and J by 9 bases, with 16 bases between them. DNA for the CDR3: TGCAGCGCCTCGGACAGGGAGGGTGAGCAGTTCTTC. As protein: CSASDREGEQFF.

The rearrangement uses TRBV6-5 and TRBJ2-1, with a tentative D call TRBD1 (5 bases). V gave up 0 bases and J gave up 7 bases, with 7 bases separating them. From germline, CDR1 is MNHEY and CDR2 SVGAGI. The CDR3 is 13 residues long. The CDR3 DNA reads TGTGCCAGCAGTTACTCGACAGAGAATGAGCAGTTCTTC. Protein: CASSYSTENEQFF.

V is TRBV5-1 and J is TRBJ1-2, with D unclear. Germline CDR1 is SGHRS and CDR2 is YFSETQ. V was shortened by 1 base and J by 4 bases, with 17 bases between the two germline ends. The CDR3 spans 16 residues. The chain's CDR3 is CASSLSTPPHGYGYTF. CDR3 DNA: TGCGCCAGCAGCTTGAGTACTCCACCCCACGGCTATGGCTACACCTTC.

The genes are TRBV29-1 and TRBJ2-3; 7 bases map to TRBD2. Germline trimming cut 2 bases from V and 1 base from J; bases unmatched to any gene: 12. Germline assignment: CDR1 SQVTM and CDR2 ANQGSEA. This CDR3 is built from 17 residues. The CDR3 bases are TGCAGCGTTGAACCCCCTCGTGGACTAGGGGGCACAGATACGCAGTATTTT. Its translation is CSVEPPRGLGGTDTQYF.